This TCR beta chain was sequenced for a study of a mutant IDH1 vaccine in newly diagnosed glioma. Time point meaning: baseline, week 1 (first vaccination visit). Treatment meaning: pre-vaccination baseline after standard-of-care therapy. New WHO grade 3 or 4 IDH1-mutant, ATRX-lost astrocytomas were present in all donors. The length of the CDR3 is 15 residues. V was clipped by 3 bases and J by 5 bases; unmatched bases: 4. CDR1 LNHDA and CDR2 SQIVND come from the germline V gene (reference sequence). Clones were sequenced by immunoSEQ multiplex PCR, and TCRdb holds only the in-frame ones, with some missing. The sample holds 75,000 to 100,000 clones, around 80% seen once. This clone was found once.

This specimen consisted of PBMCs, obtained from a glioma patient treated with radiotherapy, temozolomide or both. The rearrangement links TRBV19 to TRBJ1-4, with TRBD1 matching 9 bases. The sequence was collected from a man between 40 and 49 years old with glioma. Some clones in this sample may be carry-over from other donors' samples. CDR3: CASSILGQGNEKLFF. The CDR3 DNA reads TGTGCCAGTAGTATCTTGGGACAGGGAAATGAAAAACTGTTTTTT.